The clone carrying this TCR beta chain showed up just once. The antigen is not known. The data were taken from a study of blood T cells in healthy people across ages. Study-level results: Among T cells, TCR beta diversity per million cells dropped roughly linearly as age rose. Long-lived donors carried more naive CD4+ cells and greater diversity than aged donors.

Alongside a J-beta primer mix, a sample-barcoded 5' primer served in a second PCR lasting roughly 6 to 11 cycles. Via MiXCR, TCRdb re-called the 5' RACE reads, giving one row per CDR3 protein. The sample has some 890,000 distinct CDR3 sequences; about 27% are singletons. These data were likewise used in another study, on T cells of mothers and their children. Per that paper: Added by the second PCR's M1S primer were sample barcodes and 2-4 random nucleotides. Normalized overlap was always slightly, never significantly, higher in related than unrelated mother-child pairs.

The specimen sequenced was blood. The clonotype was recovered from a woman in her thirties or forties in good health.

CDR3 loop: CASGKIRYSGGPTDTQYF. The CDR3 region has the DNA TGTGCCAGCGGAAAGATAAGATATAGCGGGGGACCCACAGATACGCAGTATTTT. The chain uses TRBV28 and TRBJ2-3; 9 positions agree with TRBD2. The trim removed 8 bases at V and 2 bases at J, leaving 17 bases unmatched. The CDR3 contains 18 residues. Germline loops: CDR1 MDHEN, CDR2 SYDVKM.